The rows below give T cell receptor beta chains drawn from one sample of a study of shared clonotypes between healthy human individuals. Sequencing used immunoSEQ multiplex PCR; TCRdb keeps in-frame clones, though not all of them. Of about 180,000 clones in the sample, just under 95% were seen once. Material: naive CD4+ T cells sorted from blood. These receptor sequences come from a woman in her twenties or thirties in good health. Each CDR3 is given with its conserved first and last residue. D genes are given only for firm matches. Not every row has a clone size; where given, it reads once, few, many or a size class.

abundance	v_gene	j_gene	d_gene	CDR3aa	CDR3nt
once	TRBV4-1	TRBJ1-2	TRBD1	CASSQLPGTGGYYYGYTF	TGCGCCAGCAGCCAACTACCCGGGACAGGGGGGTATTACTATGGCTACACCTTC
-	TRBV30	TRBJ2-7	-	CAWGETPQQYF	TGTGCCTGGGGGGAGACACCTCAGCAGTACTTC
-	TRBV4-2	TRBJ2-7	TRBD2	CASSWGGLAGPYEQYF	TGTGCCAGCAGCTGGGGGGGACTAGCGGGACCCTACGAGCAGTACTTC
-	TRBV27	TRBJ2-7	-	CASSHRQGLYEQYF	TGTGCCAGCAGCCACCGACAGGGACTCTACGAGCAGTACTTC
-	TRBV28	TRBJ2-7	TRBD2	CASSRGLDGYEQYF	TGTGCCAGCAGTCGAGGACTAGACGGCTACGAGCAGTACTTC
-	TRBV5-4	TRBJ2-7	-	CASSLEGGFEQYF	TGTGCCAGCAGCTTGGAGGGAGGATTCGAGCAGTACTTC
-	TRBV19	TRBJ1-2	TRBD1	CASQAGTGGYERNYGYTF	TGTGCCAGTCAGGCGGGGACAGGGGGATATGAAAGGAACTATGGCTACACCTTC
-	TRBV9	TRBJ2-7	-	CASSVGTTGYEQYF	TGTGCCAGCAGCGTTGGGACGACGGGATACGAGCAGTACTTC
-	TRBV14	TRBJ2-7	-	CASSQWAEQYF	TGTGCCAGCAGCCAATGGGCAGAGCAGTACTTC
-	TRBV7-9	TRBJ2-7	-	CASSGSGRYEQYF	TGTGCCAGCAGCGGTAGCGGACGCTACGAGCAGTACTTC
-	TRBV11-2	TRBJ2-5	TRBD1	CASSLEGQGYAETQYF	TGTGCCAGCAGCTTAGAGGGACAGGGTTATGCGGAGACCCAGTACTTC
-	TRBV7-2	TRBJ2-7	TRBD1	CASSSQGASPPYEQYF	TGTGCCAGCAGCTCACAGGGGGCGTCCCCCCCGTACGAGCAGTACTTC
-	TRBV28	TRBJ2-3	TRBD2	CASRTSLTDTQYF	TGTGCCAGCAGGACTAGCTTGACAGATACGCAGTATTTT
-	TRBV5-1	TRBJ1-2	-	CASTPGGLTPNGYTF	TGCGCCAGCACCCCGGGAGGGCTAACTCCCAATGGCTACACCTTC
-	TRBV11-3	TRBJ2-1	-	CASSFTLLGDNEQFF	TGTGCCAGCAGCTTTACACTCCTTGGGGATAATGAGCAGTTCTTC
-	TRBV28	TRBJ2-7	TRBD1	CASSPRQGIFSEQYF	TGTGCCAGCAGTCCGCGACAGGGGATTTTCAGCGAGCAGTACTTC
-	TRBV18	TRBJ2-5	TRBD2	CASSPSTSGGPQGGETQYF	TGTGCCAGCTCACCGTCGACTAGCGGGGGCCCGCAGGGGGGAGAGACCCAGTACTTC
-	TRBV29-1	TRBJ2-3	-	CSVDKGRAGDTQYF	TGCAGCGTTGACAAGGGCAGGGCAGGAGATACGCAGTATTTT
-	TRBV15	TRBJ2-7	TRBD1	CATSSNRGKFYEQYF	TGTGCCACCAGCAGTAACAGGGGTAAATTCTACGAGCAGTACTTC
-	TRBV7-9	TRBJ2-7	-	CASSSSNRVGTYF	TGTGCCAGCAGCTCCTCAAACAGGGTAGGGACCTACTTC
-	TRBV30	TRBJ2-5	-	CAWNLLGPQETQYF	TGTGCCTGGAATTTATTAGGGCCGCAAGAGACCCAGTACTTC
-	TRBV6-1	TRBJ2-1	TRBD2	CASSEGILASSYNEQFF	TGTGCCAGCAGTGAAGGAATACTAGCGAGCTCCTACAATGAGCAGTTCTTC
-	TRBV11-3	TRBJ2-2	TRBD2	CASRVTSGTGELFF	TGTGCCAGCAGGGTTACTAGCGGGACCGGGGAGCTGTTTTTT
-	TRBV29-1	TRBJ2-2	-	CSVERTTGELFF	TGCAGCGTTGAACGGACCACCGGGGAGCTGTTTTTT
-	TRBV19	TRBJ2-7	TRBD1	CASSAPGQGNYEQYF	TGTGCCAGTAGTGCTCCGGGACAGGGGAACTACGAGCAGTACTTC
-	TRBV28	TRBJ2-7	-	CASSLKGYGQYF	TGTGCCAGCAGTTTAAAGGGCTACGGGCAGTACTTC
-	TRBV2	TRBJ2-7	TRBD2	CATQRGTYEQYF	TGTGCCACCCAGCGGGGGACCTACGAGCAGTACTTC
-	TRBV4-1	TRBJ2-7	-	CASSQVLAGTYEQYF	TGCGCCAGCAGCCAAGTACTTGCGGGGACCTACGAGCAGTACTTC
-	TRBV28	TRBJ2-5	-	CASSSILRGQETQYF	TGTGCCAGCAGTTCTATCCTTCGGGGGCAAGAGACCCAGTACTTC
-	TRBV25-1	TRBJ1-1	TRBD1	CASRRATGMFTEAFF	TGTGCCAGCAGGCGGGCGACAGGGATGTTCACTGAAGCTTTCTTT
-	TRBV19	TRBJ2-7	TRBD1	CASSISGTVSYEQYF	TGTGCCAGTAGTATCTCCGGGACAGTCTCCTACGAGCAGTACTTC
-	TRBV6-6	TRBJ1-2	-	CASRDRRSYGYTF	TGTGCCAGCAGGGACCGACGGTCTTATGGCTACACCTTC
-	TRBV28	TRBJ1-3	-	CASSFPPRSGNTIYF	TGTGCCAGCAGTTTTCCGCCTAGATCTGGAAACACCATATATTTT
-	TRBV18	TRBJ2-6	-	CASSPDRSGSGANVLTF	TGTGCCAGCTCACCAGACAGGTCGGGCTCTGGGGCCAACGTCCTGACTTTC
-	TRBV18	TRBJ1-5	TRBD1	CASSPDRVALNQPQHF	TGTGCCAGCTCACCCGACAGGGTAGCCCTCAATCAGCCCCAGCATTTT
-	TRBV28	TRBJ2-7	-	CASSLTPDFGQYF	TGTGCCAGCAGCTTAACCCCCGACTTTGGGCAGTACTTC
-	TRBV28	TRBJ1-2	-	CASRGGGTPNYGYTF	TGTGCCAGCAGGGGAGGTGGGACACCAAACTATGGCTACACCTTC
-	TRBV19	TRBJ2-7	TRBD2	CASRIAGGHSGYEQYF	TGTGCCAGTAGGATAGCGGGAGGACATTCCGGCTACGAGCAGTACTTC
-	TRBV5-6	TRBJ2-1	TRBD2	CASSFGLAPAHEQFF	TGTGCCAGCAGTTTTGGACTAGCGCCCGCTCATGAGCAGTTCTTC